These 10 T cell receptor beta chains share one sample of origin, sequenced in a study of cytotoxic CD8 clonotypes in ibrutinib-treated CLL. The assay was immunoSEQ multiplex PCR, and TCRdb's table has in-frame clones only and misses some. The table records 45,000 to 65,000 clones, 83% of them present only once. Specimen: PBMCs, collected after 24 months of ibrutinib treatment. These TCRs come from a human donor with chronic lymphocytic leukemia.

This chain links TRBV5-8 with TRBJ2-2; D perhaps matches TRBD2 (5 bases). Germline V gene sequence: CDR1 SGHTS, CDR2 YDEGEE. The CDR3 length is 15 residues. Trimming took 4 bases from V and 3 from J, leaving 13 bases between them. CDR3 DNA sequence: TGTGCCAGCAGCAGAAGGACTGGGGACACCGGGGAGCTGTTTTTT. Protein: CASSRRTGDTGELFF.

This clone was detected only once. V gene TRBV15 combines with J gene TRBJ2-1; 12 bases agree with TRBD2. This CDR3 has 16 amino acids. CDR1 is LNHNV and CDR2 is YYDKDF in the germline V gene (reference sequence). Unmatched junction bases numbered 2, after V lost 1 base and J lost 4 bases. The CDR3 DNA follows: TGTGCCACCAGCAGAGGTGGACTAGCGGGATACAATGAGCAGTTCTTC. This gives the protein CATSRGGLAGYNEQFF.

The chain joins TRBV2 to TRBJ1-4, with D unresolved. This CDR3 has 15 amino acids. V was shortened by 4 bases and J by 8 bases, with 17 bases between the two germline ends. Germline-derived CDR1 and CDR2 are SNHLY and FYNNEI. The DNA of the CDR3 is TGTGCCAGCAGTGCTATGGCAGGAGTAGGAGAAAAACTGTTTTTT. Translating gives CASSAMAGVGEKLFF.

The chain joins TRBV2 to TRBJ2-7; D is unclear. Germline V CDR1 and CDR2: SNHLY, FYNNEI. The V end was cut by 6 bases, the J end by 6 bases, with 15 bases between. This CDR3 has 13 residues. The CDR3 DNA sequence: TGTGCCAGCAGCGGTGGCAAGGACCGCGAGCAGTACTTC. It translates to CASSGGKDREQYF.

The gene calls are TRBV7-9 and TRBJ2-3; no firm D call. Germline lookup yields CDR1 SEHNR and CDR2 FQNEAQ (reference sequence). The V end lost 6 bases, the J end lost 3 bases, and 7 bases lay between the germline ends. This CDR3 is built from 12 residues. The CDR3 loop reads CASSFGTDTQYF. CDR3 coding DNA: TGTGCCAGCAGTTTCGGGACAGATACGCAGTATTTT.

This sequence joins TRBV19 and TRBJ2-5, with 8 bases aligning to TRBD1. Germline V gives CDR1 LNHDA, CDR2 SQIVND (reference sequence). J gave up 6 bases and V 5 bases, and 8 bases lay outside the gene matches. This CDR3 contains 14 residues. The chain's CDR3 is CASSSGTGTKTQYF. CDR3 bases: TGTGCCAGTAGTTCGGGGACAGGCACGAAGACCCAGTACTTC.

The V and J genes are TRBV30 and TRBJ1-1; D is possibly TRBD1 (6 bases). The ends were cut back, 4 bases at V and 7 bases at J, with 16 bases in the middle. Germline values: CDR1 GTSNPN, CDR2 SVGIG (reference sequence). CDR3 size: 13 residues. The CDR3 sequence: CAWKNRVNGEAFF. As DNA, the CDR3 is TGTGCCTGGAAGAACAGGGTGAACGGTGAAGCTTTCTTT.

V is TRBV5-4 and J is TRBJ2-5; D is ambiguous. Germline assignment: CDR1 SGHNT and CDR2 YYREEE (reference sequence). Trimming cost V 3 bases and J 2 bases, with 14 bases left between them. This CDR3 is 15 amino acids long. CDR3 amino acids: CASSSRSGLQETQYF. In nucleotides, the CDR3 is TGTGCCAGCAGCTCCCGATCGGGTTTACAAGAGACCCAGTACTTC.

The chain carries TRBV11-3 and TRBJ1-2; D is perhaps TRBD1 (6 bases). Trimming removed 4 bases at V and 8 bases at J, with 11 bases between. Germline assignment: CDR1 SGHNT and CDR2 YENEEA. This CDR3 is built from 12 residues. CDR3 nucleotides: TGTGCCAGCAGCTCAGGGGTAGAAGGCTACACCTTC. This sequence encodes CASSSGVEGYTF.

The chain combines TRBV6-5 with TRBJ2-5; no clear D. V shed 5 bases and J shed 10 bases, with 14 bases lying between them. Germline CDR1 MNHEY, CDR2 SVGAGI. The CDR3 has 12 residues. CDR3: CASSRGTEDQYF. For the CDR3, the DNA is TGTGCCAGCAGTCGCGGAACAGAGGACCAGTACTTC.